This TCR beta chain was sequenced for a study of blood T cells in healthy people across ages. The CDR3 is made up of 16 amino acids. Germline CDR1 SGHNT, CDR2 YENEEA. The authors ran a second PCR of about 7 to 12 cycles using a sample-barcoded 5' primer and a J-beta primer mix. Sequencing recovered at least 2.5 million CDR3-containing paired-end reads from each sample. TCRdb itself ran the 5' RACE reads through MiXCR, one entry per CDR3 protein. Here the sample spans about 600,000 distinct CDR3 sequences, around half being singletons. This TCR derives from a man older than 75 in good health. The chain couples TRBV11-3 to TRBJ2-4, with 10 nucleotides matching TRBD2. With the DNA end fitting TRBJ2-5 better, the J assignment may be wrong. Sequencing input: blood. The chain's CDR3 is CASITSGIHLGETQYF. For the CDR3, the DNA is TGTGCCAGCATTACTAGCGGGATACATCTCGGAGAGACCCAGTACTTC.